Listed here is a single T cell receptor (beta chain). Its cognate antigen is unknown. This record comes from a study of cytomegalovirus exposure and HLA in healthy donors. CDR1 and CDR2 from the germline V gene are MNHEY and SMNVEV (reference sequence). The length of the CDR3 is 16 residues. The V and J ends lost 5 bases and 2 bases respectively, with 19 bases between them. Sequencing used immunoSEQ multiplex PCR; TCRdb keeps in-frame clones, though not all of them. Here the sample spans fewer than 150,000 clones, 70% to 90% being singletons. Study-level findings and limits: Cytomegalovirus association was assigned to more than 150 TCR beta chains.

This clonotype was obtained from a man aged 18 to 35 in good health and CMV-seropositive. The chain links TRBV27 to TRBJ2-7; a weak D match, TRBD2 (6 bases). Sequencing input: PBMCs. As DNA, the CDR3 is TGTGCCAGCAGTCCCCAGGCTTGGGACTCCGCCTACGAGCAGTACTTC. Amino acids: CASSPQAWDSAYEQYF.